These T cell receptor beta chains were read from a single sample in a study of T-cell memory formation after mild COVID-19. From the 5' RACE reads, TCRdb called clonotypes with MiXCR, one entry per CDR3 protein. The table includes more than 300,000 distinct CDR3 sequences, roughly 15% detected once. The source material was PBMCs or a T cell subset sorted from them (not recorded which). These receptors all stem from a young man who had mild COVID-19 (a few samples of this study predate the infection). Cell type and time point are not known. The CDR3 runs from the conserved cysteine through the conserved F or W. A D gene is named only where the DNA matches it firmly. Size tells how often a clone was seen (once, few, many) or the class of an expanded clone, and some rows leave it out.

TRBJ1-1 few NA TRBV12-3/TRBV12-4 CASTMGGTEAFF TGTGCCAGCACTATGGGTGGTACTGAAGCTTTCTTT
TRBJ2-1 few NA TRBV9 CASSVAGDTYNEQFF TGTGCCAGCAGCGTAGCGGGGGATACCTACAATGAGCAGTTCTTC
TRBJ2-2 NA NA TRBV12-3/TRBV12-4 CASRTNTGELFF TGTGCCAGCAGAACCAACACCGGGGAGCTGTTTTTT
TRBJ1-6 few NA TRBV27 CASRKLYNSPLHF TGTGCCAGCCGGAAGCTTTATAATTCACCCCTCCACTTT
TRBJ2-3 NA NA TRBV11-2 CASSFTAPSTDTQYF TGTGCCAGCAGCTTTACAGCACCTAGCACAGATACGCAGTATTTT
TRBJ2-1 many TRBD2 TRBV7-7 CASSRGGQFDEQFF TGTGCTAGCAGTCGGGGGGGTCAGTTTGATGAGCAGTTCTTC
TRBJ1-1 NA NA TRBV5-1 CASVPTPPVNMNTEAFF TGCGCCAGCGTACCGACACCACCCGTCAATATGAACACTGAAGCTTTCTTT
TRBJ2-5 NA NA TRBV7-6 CASSPEGWGQETQYF TGTGCCAGCAGCCCCGAGGGGTGGGGCCAAGAGACCCAGTACTTC
TRBJ2-3 few TRBD2 TRBV4-2 CASSQGGLAGGPAQYF TGTGCCAGCAGCCAAGGCGGGCTAGCGGGGGGGCCCGCGCAGTATTTT
TRBJ2-3 once TRBD2 TRBV13 CASRLAAGGTDTQYF TGTGCCAGCCGCTTAGCAGCGGGGGGCACAGATACGCAGTATTTT
TRBJ1-6 NA NA TRBV7-8 CASSPRGRNSPLHF TGTGCCAGCAGCCCGAGGGGCCGGAATTCACCCCTCCACTTT
TRBJ2-5 few NA TRBV7-8 CASSLGPHGETQYF TGTGCCAGCAGCTTAGGCCCCCACGGAGAGACCCAGTACTTC
TRBJ1-4 once TRBD1 TRBV5-4 CATRAGGGHEKLFF TGTGCCACCAGAGCAGGGGGCGGGCATGAAAAACTGTTTTTT
TRBJ1-5 NA NA TRBV7-8 CASSYGQFNQPQHF TGTGCCAGCAGCTACGGACAGTTCAATCAGCCCCAGCATTTT